Listed here are 3 T cell receptor beta chains from one sample, sequenced in a study of T cell responses to AZD1222 COVID-19 vaccine (dated by TCRdb to about 2021). The library was produced with the immunoSEQ multiplex PCR assay. Held by TCRdb, this immuneACCESS table contains in-frame sequences only and omits some clones. Under half of the omission traces to an unresolved V gene where checked; the cause of the rest is unknown. The sample table lists about 140,000 clones, about nine tenths of them with a count of one. In total, the top ten clones hold about 6.5% of the sample. The time point label on this specimen signifies: about 28 days (+/-7) after the second vaccine dose. Sequenced material: peripheral blood, taken 28 days after the second AZD1222 dose. All receptors come from an adult who received the AZD1222 COVID-19 vaccine.

This rearrangement joins TRBV28 to TRBJ2-1; D call uncertain. Trimming left V 6 bases short and J 13 bases short, with 10 bases between. Germline V gene sequence: CDR1 MDHEN, CDR2 SYDVKM. The CDR3 contains 10 residues. CDR3 sequence (DNA): TGTGCCAGCAGAAACACGCGCCAGTTCTTC. It translates to CASRNTRQFF.

The chain employs TRBV19 and TRBJ2-3; D unresolved. Germline CDR1 and CDR2: LNHDA and SQIVND (reference sequence). V was clipped by 4 bases and J by 1 base, with 9 bases between them. The CDR3 sequence is 14 residues long. CDR3 coding DNA: TGTGCCAGTAGTAAAAAAGGAGGCACAGATACGCAGTATTTT. Translated: CASSKKGGTDTQYF.

The chain combines TRBV5-4 with TRBJ1-1; 10 bases match TRBD1. Germline CDR1 reads SGHNT; CDR2 reads YYREEE (reference sequence). CDR3 length: 16 amino acids. V trimming: 2 bases; J trimming: 0 bases; junction bases outside the gene matches: 4. CDR3 in amino acids: CASSLDRGRVNTEAFF. CDR3 nucleotides: TGTGCCAGCAGCTTAGACAGGGGGCGAGTGAACACTGAAGCTTTCTTT.